This is a list of T cell receptor beta chains from one sample in a study of T-cell reconstitution after alpha-beta-depleted transplantation in children. TCRdb fed the PCR reads into MiXCR, producing one record per CDR3 protein. The sample records some 520,000 distinct CDR3 sequences, about 33% being singletons. The sample was PBMCs from the stem cell graft donor, taken from the stem cell graft. The receptors here all came from a human donor who donated a stem cell graft to a child with aplastic anemia. CDR3s include the opening cysteine and the closing phenylalanine or tryptophan. D genes are given only for firm matches. Clone size is stated in some rows and not others, as once, few, many or a class when expanded.

d_call	clone_size	v_call	j_call	cdr3_aa	cdr3_nt
.	.	TRBV27	TRBJ1-2	CASSSDSKYGYTF	TGTGCCAGCAGCTCGGACAGCAAGTATGGCTACACCTTC
TRBD2	few	TRBV12-3/TRBV12-4	TRBJ2-1	CASSFIGTSRGYNEQFF	TGTGCCAGCAGTTTCATTGGGACTAGTCGGGGATACAATGAGCAGTTCTTC
.	few	TRBV2	TRBJ1-5	CASSTGTQPQHF	TGTGCCAGCAGTACAGGGACTCAGCCCCAGCATTTT
.	once	TRBV12-3/TRBV12-4	TRBJ2-2	CASSGTSPSNGELFF	TGTGCCAGCAGTGGCACATCCCCCAGCAACGGGGAGCTGTTTTTT
.	few	TRBV27	TRBJ2-1	CASTLQGKGLNEQFF	TGTGCCAGCACCTTACAGGGAAAGGGGCTCAATGAGCAGTTCTTC
.	.	TRBV10-3	TRBJ2-2	CAISELNTGELFF	TGTGCCATCAGTGAATTGAACACCGGGGAGCTGTTTTTT
.	.	TRBV12-3/TRBV12-4	TRBJ2-3	CASTPLTGTDTQYF	TGTGCCAGCACTCCCCTGACCGGCACAGATACGCAGTATTTT
.	.	TRBV28	TRBJ1-3	CASKESNTIYF	TGTGCCAGCAAGGAATCAAACACCATATATTTT
TRBD1	.	TRBV19	TRBJ1-2	CASRRDRTGDYGYTF	TGTGCCAGTAGGCGAGATAGGACAGGCGACTATGGCTACACCTTC
.	.	TRBV19	TRBJ1-2	CASSVNYGYTF	TGTGCCAGTAGTGTCAACTATGGCTACACCTTC
.	few	TRBV7-9	TRBJ2-5	CASRSPGQKETQYF	TGTGCCAGCAGGTCTCCGGGACAAAAAGAGACCCAGTACTTC
.	.	TRBV5-4	TRBJ2-1	CASSLDEGGVNEQFF	TGTGCCAGCAGCCTCGATGAGGGAGGTGTAAATGAGCAGTTCTTC
.	.	TRBV6-2/TRBV6-3	TRBJ2-6	CASSYSDRAGANVLTF	TGTGCCAGCAGTTACTCCGACCGGGCTGGGGCCAACGTCCTGACTTTC
.	few	TRBV23-1	TRBJ1-5	CASSQGTQNQPQHF	TGCGCCAGCAGTCAAGGGACACAAAATCAGCCCCAGCATTTT
.	few	TRBV30	TRBJ1-1	CAWSANPGTEAFF	TGTGCCTGGAGTGCAAACCCGGGGACTGAAGCTTTCTTT
TRBD2	.	TRBV5-1	TRBJ2-2	CASSLRTSRTGELFF	TGCGCCAGCAGCTTGAGGACTAGCAGGACCGGGGAGCTGTTTTTT
.	few	TRBV12-3/TRBV12-4	TRBJ1-2	CASSPVMKANYGYTF	TGTGCCAGCAGTCCCGTGATGAAAGCTAACTATGGCTACACCTTC
.	.	TRBV12-3/TRBV12-4	TRBJ2-3	CASSLSEPDTQYF	TGTGCCAGCAGTTTATCGGAGCCAGATACGCAGTATTTT
TRBD2	few	TRBV6-4	TRBJ2-1	CASSRGTSGRPVPYNEQFF	TGTGCCAGCAGTCGCGGGACTAGCGGGAGGCCCGTACCCTACAATGAGCAGTTCTTC
.	few	TRBV9	TRBJ2-2	CASSTRTANTGELFF	TGTGCCAGCAGCACAAGGACAGCGAACACCGGGGAGCTGTTTTTT
TRBD1	few	TRBV24-1	TRBJ2-5	CATSARKMTGAETQYF	TGTGCCACCAGTGCCCGGAAGATGACAGGGGCAGAGACCCAGTACTTC
.	few	TRBV5-6	TRBJ2-3	CASRLPGGPADTQYF	TGTGCCAGCAGGTTGCCAGGAGGACCTGCAGATACGCAGTATTTT
.	few	TRBV6-5	TRBJ1-4	CASSLPGHGYEKLFF	TGTGCCAGCAGTTTACCGGGACACGGCTATGAAAAACTGTTTTTT
TRBD1	.	TRBV20-1	TRBJ1-6	CSARTGANNSPLHF	TGCAGTGCCCGAACAGGGGCCAATAATTCACCCCTCCACTTT
.	.	TRBV29-1	TRBJ2-5	CSAMIQQAEETQYF	TGCAGCGCCATGATCCAGCAGGCTGAGGAGACCCAGTACTTC
TRBD2	.	TRBV20-1	TRBJ2-1	CSARVPGTSVANEQFF	TGCAGTGCTAGAGTTCCCGGGACTAGCGTAGCCAATGAGCAGTTCTTC
.	.	TRBV4-3	TRBJ2-5	CASSQDPWEGDKTQYF	TGCGCCAGCAGCCAAGATCCTTGGGAGGGGGACAAGACCCAGTACTTC
.	.	TRBV25-1	TRBJ2-1	CASSAIGASDNEQFF	TGTGCCAGCAGTGCGATTGGCGCTTCAGACAATGAGCAGTTCTTC
.	few	TRBV19	TRBJ2-1	CASSIFSGENYNEQFF	TGTGCCAGTAGTATTTTCTCGGGGGAGAACTACAATGAGCAGTTCTTC
TRBD1	few	TRBV6-1	TRBJ2-1	CASEIDRGQGNEQFF	TGTGCCAGCGAGATCGACAGGGGGCAAGGCAATGAGCAGTTCTTC
.	few	TRBV20-1	TRBJ2-3	CSARSGLRGVDTQYF	TGCAGTGCTAGATCCGGCCTTAGAGGGGTGGATACGCAGTATTTT
TRBD2	.	TRBV6-1	TRBJ2-3	CASRVAGGGDTQYF	TGTGCCAGCAGAGTAGCGGGGGGGGGAGATACGCAGTATTTT
TRBD2	.	TRBV30	TRBJ2-1	CAWGGASGSSYNEQFF	TGTGCCTGGGGGGGGGCAAGCGGGAGCTCCTACAATGAGCAGTTCTTC
.	.	TRBV7-2	TRBJ2-7	CASSFSGTFYEQYF	TGTGCCAGCAGCTTCTCCGGGACATTCTACGAGCAGTACTTC